This T cell receptor (beta chain) is from a study of metastatic and nonmetastatic thyroid tumors. Deletions cut 0 bases from V and 2 bases from J, with 7 bases between. From germline, CDR1 is SGHTA and CDR2 FQGNSA. This CDR3 spans 15 amino acids. None of the patients had undergone any treatment ahead of thyroid surgery. With MiXCR, TCRdb called clones anew from the PCR reads. The repertoire holds approximately 6,000 clones, with around 30% as singletons. Material for sequencing was tumor tissue. The clonotype was recovered from a female donor with papillary thyroid cancer or a benign thyroid nodule (not recorded which). Some clones in this sample may be carry-over from other donors' samples. J is TRBJ2-2 and V is TRBV7-2, with D uncertain. The DNA of the CDR3 is TGTGCCAGCAGCTTAGCGGGCCACAACACCGGGGAGCTGTTTTTT. This translates into CASSLAGHNTGELFF.